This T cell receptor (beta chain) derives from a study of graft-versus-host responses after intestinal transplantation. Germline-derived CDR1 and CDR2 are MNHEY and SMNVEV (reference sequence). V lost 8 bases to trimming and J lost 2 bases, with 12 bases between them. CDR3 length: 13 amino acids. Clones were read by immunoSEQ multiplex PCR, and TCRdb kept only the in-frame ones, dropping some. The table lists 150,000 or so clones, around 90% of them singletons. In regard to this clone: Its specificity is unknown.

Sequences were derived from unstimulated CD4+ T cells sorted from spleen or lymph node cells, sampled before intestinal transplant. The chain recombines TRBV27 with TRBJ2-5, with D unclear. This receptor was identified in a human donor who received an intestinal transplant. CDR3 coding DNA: TGTGCCAGCTCTTGGGCAGGACAAGAGACCCAGTACTTC. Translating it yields CASSWAGQETQYF.